What follows are 24 T cell receptor beta chains derived from one specimen sequenced in a study of sequential checkpoint blockade in melanoma. Treatment noted: randomized to nivolumab then ipilimumab (arm A) or the reverse (arm B). Assay: immunoSEQ multiplex PCR; the TCRdb copy retains only in-frame clones and omits some. The table records roughly 12,000 clones, almost 80% of them present only once. The sample was CD8+ T cells sorted from blood (inferred from file names), taken from a patient given nivolumab and ipilimumab in sequence. These receptors all stem from a human donor with melanoma.

This clone was seen only a few times. This chain joins TRBV7-7 and TRBJ2-3, with 16 bases matching TRBD2. In germline, CDR1 is SSHAT, CDR2 FNYEAQ (reference sequence). The V and J ends lost 4 bases and 5 bases, in that order; junction bases with no gene match: 9. The CDR3 loop spans 18 amino acids. The CDR3 sequence: CASSWGLAGGKGEDTQYF. The CDR3 region has the DNA TGTGCCAGCAGCTGGGGACTAGCGGGGGGGAAAGGGGAAGATACGCAGTATTTT.

This clone has just one count. This chain uses TRBV11-2 with TRBJ1-1; D gene uncertain. V was clipped by 2 bases and J by 2 bases, with 3 bases between them. The CDR3 has 12 amino acids. The germline V gene encodes CDR1 SGHAT and CDR2 FQNNGV. This CDR3 reads CASSLLNTEAFF. In DNA, the CDR3 is TGTGCCAGCAGCTTATTAAACACTGAAGCTTTCTTT.

The chain uses TRBV18 and TRBJ2-5; 8 bases line up with TRBD1. Unmatched junction bases numbered 4, after V lost 3 bases and J lost 1 base. Germline CDR1 reads KGHSH; CDR2 reads LQKENI. CDR3 length: 15 residues. This CDR3 reads CASSPRTGTQETQYF. For the CDR3, the DNA is TGTGCCAGCTCACCCCGGACAGGGACCCAAGAGACCCAGTACTTC. Combining the CDR3 with reference TRBV18 and TRBJ2-5 gives the whole variable domain NAGVMQNPRHLVRRRGQEARLRCSPMKGHSHVYWYRQLPEEGLKFMVYLQKENIIDESGMPKERFSAEFPKEGPSILRIQQVVRGDSAAYFCASSPRTGTQETQYFGPGTRLLVL.

Only a few counts were recorded for this clone. The V call is TRBV27, the J call TRBJ2-1, with 11 nucleotides matching TRBD2. Trimming removed 4 bases from V and 4 bases from J; junction bases left unmatched: 6. CDR3 length equals 16 residues. Germline V CDR1 and CDR2: MNHEY, SMNVEV (reference sequence). CDR3 sequence reads: CASSSGLAEVYNEQFF. CDR3 DNA sequence: TGTGCCAGCAGTTCGGGACTAGCGGAGGTATACAATGAGCAGTTCTTC.

J is TRBJ2-1 and V is TRBV29-1, with 7 bases lining up with TRBD2. This CDR3 comprises 14 residues. J lost 8 bases, V lost 6 bases, and 13 bases had no gene match. The germline gives CDR1 SQVTM, CDR2 ANQGSEA. The CDR3 DNA is TGCAGCGTCCCTCGGGACTACAGCCGAGATGAGCAGTTCTTC. It yields the protein CSVPRDYSRDEQFF.

The CDR3 sequence: CASTPGGGYEQYF. The CDR3 DNA reads as TGTGCCAGCACCCCTGGAGGTGGATACGAGCAGTACTTC. The chain uses TRBV6-5 and TRBJ2-7, with a weak D call TRBD2 (5 bases). The CDR3 totals 13 residues. Looked up from germline, CDR1 is MNHEY and CDR2 is SVGAGI. V was pared by 7 bases and J by 4 bases, with 14 bases between.

The chain has TRBV27 and TRBJ2-1, with TRBD1 matching over 7 bases. CDR1 MNHEY and CDR2 SMNVEV come from the germline V gene (reference sequence). After removal of 5 bases from V and 8 bases from J, the junction contained 12 bases not matched to a gene. CDR3 size: 15 residues. The CDR3 coding sequence is TGTGCCAGCAGTCAAGGACAGGCTTTTCACCATGAGCAGTTCTTC. This translates into CASSQGQAFHHEQFF.

The rearrangement links TRBV5-6 to TRBJ2-7; TRBD1 is a possible D gene (6 bases). Trimming removed 2 bases from V and 4 bases from J, with 13 bases in between. The CDR3 runs to 14 residues. Germline values: CDR1 SGHDT, CDR2 YYEEEE. The CDR3 bases are TGTGCCAGCAGCTTTTGGGGGCCCGGTTACGAGCAGTACTTC. Amino acid sequence: CASSFWGPGYEQYF.

The chain recombines TRBV19 with TRBJ1-4, with D possibly matching TRBD1 (5 bases). There are 15 residues in the CDR3. V was cut by 6 bases and J by 0 bases, with 11 bases left in between. Germline loops: CDR1 LNHDA, CDR2 SQIVND (reference sequence). The CDR3 DNA reads as TGTGCCAGTAGCGATCGGGGGTCAACTAATGAAAAACTGTTTTTT. Its translation is CASSDRGSTNEKLFF.

The chain couples TRBV6-5 to TRBJ2-5; tentatively, D is TRBD2 (6 bases). The V end lost 3 bases, the J end lost 2 bases, and 13 bases lay between the germline ends. Germline assignment: CDR1 MNHEY and CDR2 SVGAGI. The CDR3 has 15 amino acids. The CDR3 nucleotides read TGTGCCAGCAGTTATCCTCGGGGGAAACAAGAGACCCAGTACTTC. Amino acid sequence: CASSYPRGKQETQYF.

CDR3 in amino acids: CASSYSSIPTEAFF. The CDR3 DNA reads as TGTGCCAGCAGTTACTCGAGCATCCCCACTGAAGCTTTCTTT. V usage is TRBV6-5 and J usage is TRBJ1-1; D is unclear. This CDR3 spans 14 amino acids. Trimming stripped 0 bases from V and 4 bases from J, with 9 bases between. Germline CDR1 is MNHEY and CDR2 is SVGAGI.

The CDR3: CAISGDFVYEQYF. CDR3 sequence (DNA): TGTGCCATCAGTGGGGACTTCGTTTACGAGCAGTACTTC. The J gene is TRBJ2-7, the V gene TRBV10-3, with a possible D match to TRBD2 (6 bases). V lost 4 bases, J lost 4 bases, and 11 bases lay in between. In germline, CDR1 is ENHRY, CDR2 SYGVKD. This CDR3 has 13 amino acids.

The chain employs TRBV7-2 and TRBJ2-7; 11 bases line up with TRBD2. This CDR3 contains 16 residues. In germline, CDR1 is SGHTA, CDR2 FQGNSA. With V trimmed by 5 bases and J by 3 bases, 9 bases remained unmatched. CDR3 residues: CASSPPLAGAIYEQYF. In DNA form, the CDR3 reads TGTGCCAGCAGCCCTCCACTAGCGGGAGCAATCTACGAGCAGTACTTC.

The CDR3 spells CASSEKSRLAATDTQYF. The CDR3 coding sequence is TGTGCCAGCAGTGAAAAATCGCGACTAGCGGCCACAGATACGCAGTATTTT. This rearrangement joins TRBV2 to TRBJ2-3; 9 bases align to TRBD2. J was trimmed by 2 bases and V by 2 bases; bases with no gene match: 8. CDR1 is SNHLY, CDR2 FYNNEI, per germline. The CDR3 runs to 17 residues.

The chain has TRBV28 and TRBJ2-3; 7 nucleotides agree with TRBD2. Germline V CDR1 and CDR2: MDHEN, SYDVKM. The CDR3 extends over 15 amino acids. V shed 8 bases, J shed 5 bases, and the junction held 13 bases outside the gene matches. CDR3 bases: TGTGCCAGCGTTGCGGGGGTGCTAGGATTAGATACGCAGTATTTT. Amino acid sequence: CASVAGVLGLDTQYF.

The chain links TRBV19 to TRBJ2-4; 14 nucleotides align to TRBD2. V gave up 3 bases and J gave up 5 bases; unmatched junction bases: 6. Germline V gene data show CDR1 as LNHDA and CDR2 as SQIVND (reference sequence). The CDR3 covers 17 residues. In DNA form, the CDR3 reads TGTGCCAGTAGTATTGGACTAGCGGGGGGCCGGGAAAACATTCAGTACTTC. Translated: CASSIGLAGGRENIQYF.

The gene calls are TRBV7-6 and TRBJ2-1, with a weak D call TRBD1 (5 bases). Germline V CDR1 and CDR2: SGHVS, FNYEAQ. V dropped 5 bases and J dropped 7 bases, with 15 bases sitting between them. This CDR3 contains 14 residues. The CDR3 DNA sequence: TGTGCCAGCAGCCCTTCCGCAGGGTGGAATGAGCAGTTCTTC. This encodes CASSPSAGWNEQFF.

The chain uses TRBV30 and TRBJ2-7, with 7 positions matching TRBD1. The CDR3 loop spans 14 amino acids. The germline V gene has CDR1 GTSNPN and CDR2 SVGIG (reference sequence). With V trimmed by 5 bases and J by 4 bases, 11 bases remained unmatched. CDR3 DNA sequence: TGTGCCTGGGGGACCGGGACAGCACTTTACGAGCAGTACTTC. As protein: CAWGTGTALYEQYF.

This sequence joins TRBV9 and TRBJ2-7, with D perhaps matching TRBD1 (5 bases). The CDR3 contains 14 residues. The germline CDR1 and CDR2 sequences are SGDLS and YYNGEE. V gave up 0 bases and J gave up 3 bases, with 10 bases separating them. The CDR3 here is CASSVGAGNYEQYF. The CDR3 DNA reads as TGTGCCAGCAGCGTAGGGGCAGGGAACTACGAGCAGTACTTC.

The chain is built from TRBV11-2 and TRBJ1-6; the match to TRBD1 covers 8 bases. Losses at the gene ends were 0 bases for V and 9 bases for J; bases not matched to a gene: 7. The CDR3 runs to 16 residues. Germline-derived CDR1 and CDR2 are SGHAT and FQNNGV. CDR3 sequence (DNA): TGTGCCAGCAGCTTAGACAGGGGGCTTGTTGGTTCACCCCTCCACTTT. As protein: CASSLDRGLVGSPLHF.

The V call is TRBV5-5, the J call TRBJ2-7, with TRBD2 identical over 10 bases. In germline, CDR1 is SGHKS, CDR2 YYEKEE (reference sequence). The CDR3 is 15 amino acids. V shed 3 bases and J 0 bases; nucleotides not matched to a gene: 3. As DNA, the CDR3 is TGTGCCAGCAGCTGGGCTAGCGGGAGCTCCTACGAGCAGTACTTC. This codes for CASSWASGSSYEQYF.

The rearrangement links TRBV5-6 to TRBJ1-2; 7 bases align to TRBD1. V trimming: 4 bases; J trimming: 7 bases; junction bases outside the gene matches: 7. The germline V gene encodes CDR1 SGHDT and CDR2 YYEEEE. The CDR3 runs 13 residues. DNA for the CDR3: TGTGCCAGCAGCGTACAGGGGAGCTCTGGCTACACCTTC. It codes for CASSVQGSSGYTF. Using reference TRBV5-6 and TRBJ1-2 for the parts outside the CDR3, the full variable domain is DAGVTQSPTHLIKTRGQQVTLRCSPKSGHDTVSWYQQALGQGPQFIFQYYEEEERQRGNFPDRFSGHQFPNYSSELNVNALLLGDSALYLCASSVQGSSGYTFGSGTRLTVV.

This chain connects TRBV27 to TRBJ2-1, with D possibly TRBD2 on 6 matching bases. Trimming removed 3 bases from V and 7 bases from J, with 7 bases in between. This CDR3 has 12 residues. Germline V gene sequence: CDR1 MNHEY, CDR2 SMNVEV (reference sequence). This CDR3 reads CASSFRENEQFF. DNA of the CDR3: TGTGCCAGCAGTTTCCGGGAGAATGAGCAGTTCTTC.

V and J are TRBV27 and TRBJ2-2; tentatively, D is TRBD1 (6 bases). The germline V gene encodes CDR1 MNHEY and CDR2 SMNVEV (reference sequence). Trimming shortened V by 3 bases and J by 5 bases, and 7 bases separated the two germline ends. This CDR3 region has 13 residues. The CDR3 spells CASSFRGTGELFF. CDR3 sequence (DNA): TGTGCCAGCAGTTTCAGGGGTACCGGGGAGCTGTTTTTT.